This TCR beta chain is from a study of regulatory T cells in long-lasting Graves disease (dated by TCRdb to the early 2020s). Regarding the study in general: Antithyroid drugs had been taken for less than 3 months by newly diagnosed Graves' disease patients. Peripheral blood TCR sequencing and RNA sequencing compared persistent Graves' disease patients with newly diagnosed Graves' disease patients. The study was registered as a clinical trial and conducted in China. A total of around 33 samples underwent TCR sequencing, from roughly 13 patients with persistent Graves' disease and 20 or so patients with newly diagnosed Graves' disease. General study outcomes and caveats: Preferential use of TRBV28, TRBJ1-2 and TRBJ2-5 was observed in persistent disease, whereas TRBV20-1 and TRBJ2-1 were favored in newly diagnosed disease. Sequencing and analysis were restricted to the TCR beta chain. Because the primary lesion, thyroid tissue, could not be accessed, the study looked at peripheral blood alone. More public clonotypes were shared among persistent patients (under 3,000) than among newly diagnosed patients (966). The authors acknowledged the small sample size as a limitation that may reduce accuracy. Compared with newly diagnosed patients, persistent Graves' disease patients had lower TCR Shannon entropy and fewer highly expanded clones, which suggests clonal expansion.

Library generation was performed with multiplex PCR. Reads for this sample came from an Illumina HiSeq 4000. iRepertoire HTBI primers and Arm-PCR amplification of CDR3 regions were used to construct TCR beta libraries. PCR products were gel purified before sequencing. On the study's bioinformatics: A total of fewer than 65 TRBV and some 15 TRBJ segments were identified across samples and were used for gene usage analysis of CDR3 amino acid clonotypes. Filtered high-quality paired reads were merged into contigs using COPE and FqMerger. Contigs were aligned with BLAST to IMGT TRBV, TRBD and TRBJ reference genes, and CDR3 was defined per IMGT. Highly expanded clones were defined as clonotypes with a frequency above 0.1%. Shannon entropy was used to measure repertoire diversity, and the Gini coefficient was used to measure V-J evenness. Clonotypes shared by more than one individual were considered public. TCRdb handled the public reads itself, with Q25 trimming in fastp and clone calling in MiXCR, and kept productive beta chains. Entries that share a CDR3 protein sequence are merged under the most common genes and DNA. In this record, the V and J calls reflect TCRdb's handling and not the investigators' own analysis. The sample profile shows 520,000 or so distinct CDR3 sequences; approximately 12% of them were found once. Roughly 8.9% of the sample comes from the top ten.

The time point label corresponds to: newly diagnosed GD, antithyroid drugs for less than 3 months. RNA was extracted from PBMCs in TRIzol for both TCR sequencing and RNA sequencing. The diagnosis of Graves' disease was made according to American Thyroid Association guidelines. Patients were recruited from an endocrinology department in Xi'an, China. Each patient gave around 9.2 milliliters of peripheral blood, collected in an EDTA anticoagulant tube. Ficoll Paque Plus density gradient separation was used to isolate PBMCs, and no further T cell sorting was done. An Agilent 2100 Bioanalyzer and agarose gel were used to assess RNA quality, and a NanoDrop 2000 was used to measure RNA concentration. Turning to this clonotype: It lacks a known antigen. No much larger clonotype is one base removed from it; base qualities were not supplied.

V drops 2 bases and J drops 6 bases, leaving 14 bases in between. The CDR3 goes from the cysteine to the phenylalanine over 14 residues. The read is trimmed to its CDR3 DNA, 42 bases read in frame from base 1. According to the germline V gene, CDR1 reads SGHVS and CDR2 reads FQNEAQ. A further study also used this sample, focusing on T cells in Graves' hyperthyroidism and ophthalmopathy. Per that second paper: Stable Graves' hyperthyroidism was defined as the absence of progression to ophthalmopathy over 18 months of follow-up. Hyperthyroidism patients were newly diagnosed, with disease duration under 2 months, and aged 18 to 65 years. Exclusion was applied to patients with uncontrolled infections, other autoimmune diseases, pregnancy or lactation. Diagnoses were established on the basis of clinical symptoms, serum thyroxine and TRAb, thyroid ultrasound, and orbital computed tomography. The first round of RT-PCR for the TCR CDR3 was performed with the HTBI primer set and the Qiagen OneStep RT-PCR kit. Most expanded thyroid clonotypes (frequency above 0.001) were also detected in blood, suggesting blood repertoires may reflect thyroid immune responses. Ophthalmopathy was separated from stable hyperthyroidism by a 13 V-J signature model, with around 90% sensitivity and 81% to 82% specificity obtained in cross-validation and 80%/75% obtained in testing. In validation, the model predicted progression to ophthalmopathy with over 60% sensitivity and 72% to 85% specificity, a median of approximately 6.7 months before onset. TCR V-J signatures able to tell the groups apart were searched for in a discovery cohort of about a hundred patients, of whom around 42 had Graves' ophthalmopathy and about 60 had stable Graves' hyperthyroidism. Prospective prediction of ophthalmopathy was tested in an independent validation cohort of 18 to 20 hyperthyroidism patients and 17 patients who later progressed to ophthalmopathy. The approximately 97 discovery patients were randomly divided into training and test sets at a 7:3 ratio. In more than 5 Graves' hyperthyroidism patients, the study also compared T-cell repertoires from thyroid tissue with T-cell repertoires from blood. Following sampling, methimazole starting at 30 mg daily was given to hyperthyroidism patients, and high-dose intravenous methylprednisolone was given to ophthalmopathy patients. The libraries were constructed in a second round of multiplex PCR and then size-selected and purified. Sequencing of the libraries was done on an Illumina HiSeq2000 using paired-end 100 bp reads. SOAPnuke was used to process the raw data, throwing out any read that contained adapters or uncalled bases, had a mean Phred below 15, or lacked an exact constant-primer or identifier match. High-quality paired reads were merged with COPE v1.2.5, and unique nucleotide sequences were defined as clonotypes. MiTCR v1.1 was used to align clonotypes to the IMGT TRBV, TRBD and TRBJ reference segments. Analysis was restricted to V-J combinations with a frequency above 0.0001, which covered approximately 99% of repertoires. A TCS score was defined as the ratio between F50 (clonal expansion) and ExV (chaos), using BLOSUM62-based TCRdist between CDR3 peptides within each V-J. Welch's t-statistics and random forest reduced just over 500 V-J features to roughly 13, which were used in a naive Bayes classifier (R e1071). Sample size was not statistically predetermined, and investigators were not blinded to group allocation. The paper reports TCR Vbeta CDR3 sequencing of over 120 peripheral blood samples: under 45 ophthalmopathy, under 80 hyperthyroidism and around 17 progressor patients.

This TCR derives from a woman aged 25 to 39 with Graves disease. Donor details come from another sample of the same person, matched by shared clones. The chain couples TRBV7-8 to TRBJ2-7, with the D gene not clear enough to name. Material: peripheral blood mononuclear cells (PBMCs), obtained at new diagnosis, from a patient treated with antithyroid drugs. The CDR3 here reads CASSLITRPSEQYF. The nucleotide sequence reads TGTGCCAGCAGCTTAATAACCCGCCCCAGCGAGCAGTACTTC.